This is a list of T cell receptor beta chains from one sample in a study of blood T cell repertoires in COVID-19. Here immunoSEQ multiplex PCR was the method, and the copy in TCRdb shows in-frame clones only, minus some. The sample carries over 130,000 clones, approximately 84% recorded once. Sequencing was carried out using PBMCs or T cells enriched from blood (not recorded which). The receptors were sampled from a woman aged 45-65 years with acute COVID-19. Both conserved end residues are part of each CDR3. The D gene is left open where the match is weak. Size values are once, few and many counts, or a class for expanded clones, and some rows have none.

j_call: TRBJ1-5
d_call: NA
cdr3_length: 13
v_call: TRBV12-3/TRBV12-4
clone_size: NA
cdr3_nt: TGTGCCAGCAGCCCCGAACAGGGAATCCCCCAGCATTTT
cdr3_aa: CASSPEQGIPQHF

j_call: TRBJ1-2
d_call: NA
cdr3_length: 15
v_call: TRBV7-9
clone_size: NA
cdr3_nt: TGTGCCAGCAGCTTCCCCGCGGGAGGGAACGATGGCTACACCTTC
cdr3_aa: CASSFPAGGNDGYTF

j_call: TRBJ2-4
d_call: NA
cdr3_length: 14
v_call: TRBV7-2
clone_size: NA
cdr3_nt: TGTGCCAGCAGCTTAGACCCGTCGGGGAACATTCAGTACTTC
cdr3_aa: CASSLDPSGNIQYF

j_call: TRBJ2-1
d_call: TRBD1
cdr3_length: 15
v_call: TRBV5-8
clone_size: NA
cdr3_nt: TGTGCCAGCAGCTTCGACAGGGGGGTCCACAATGAGCAGTTCTTC
cdr3_aa: CASSFDRGVHNEQFF

j_call: TRBJ2-3
d_call: NA
cdr3_length: 13
v_call: TRBV29-1
clone_size: NA
cdr3_nt: TGCAGCGGTTCGGGACTGCCCGAAGATACGCAGTATTTT
cdr3_aa: CSGSGLPEDTQYF

j_call: TRBJ1-1
d_call: NA
cdr3_length: 15
v_call: TRBV28
clone_size: NA
cdr3_nt: TGTGCCAGCAGTTTATGGAAGGGGATGAACACTGAAGCTTTCTTT
cdr3_aa: CASSLWKGMNTEAFF

j_call: TRBJ1-5
d_call: NA
cdr3_length: 14
v_call: TRBV28
clone_size: NA
cdr3_nt: TGTGCCAGCAACCCGGGTACCCACAATCAGCCCCAGCATTTT
cdr3_aa: CASNPGTHNQPQHF

j_call: TRBJ2-7
d_call: TRBD1
cdr3_length: 13
v_call: TRBV6-5
clone_size: NA
cdr3_nt: TGTGCCAGCCTCCGGGACAGCTCCTACGAGCAGTACTTC
cdr3_aa: CASLRDSSYEQYF

j_call: TRBJ2-2
d_call: NA
cdr3_length: 12
v_call: TRBV4-1
clone_size: NA
cdr3_nt: TGCGCCAGCAGCCAAGCTCCCGGGGAGCTGTTTTTT
cdr3_aa: CASSQAPGELFF

j_call: TRBJ2-7
d_call: TRBD2
cdr3_length: 13
v_call: TRBV4-3
clone_size: NA
cdr3_nt: TGCGCCAGCAGCCCCGGTAGGAGCGGGAGTCTGTACTTC
cdr3_aa: CASSPGRSGSLYF

j_call: TRBJ2-2
d_call: TRBD1
cdr3_length: 19
v_call: TRBV5-1
clone_size: NA
cdr3_nt: TGCGCCAGCAGCTTAACCGGGACAGGGGGCTTAGGCGACACCGGGGAGCTGTTTTTT
cdr3_aa: CASSLTGTGGLGDTGELFF

j_call: TRBJ1-4
d_call: NA
cdr3_length: 14
v_call: TRBV6-5
clone_size: NA
cdr3_nt: TGTGCCAGCAGTAACCGACAGGCTAATGAAAAACTGTTTTTT
cdr3_aa: CASSNRQANEKLFF

j_call: TRBJ2-1
d_call: TRBD2
cdr3_length: 17
v_call: TRBV9
clone_size: few
cdr3_nt: TGTGCCAGCAGCGCCTACTTAGCGGGAGGGCCCCACAATGAGCAGTTCTTC
cdr3_aa: CASSAYLAGGPHNEQFF

j_call: TRBJ1-2
d_call: NA
cdr3_length: 14
v_call: TRBV30
clone_size: NA
cdr3_nt: TGTGCCTGGAGCCAGGTAGGGAGCAGCTATGGCTACACCTTC
cdr3_aa: CAWSQVGSSYGYTF

j_call: TRBJ1-5
d_call: NA
cdr3_length: 15
v_call: TRBV30
clone_size: NA
cdr3_nt: TGTGCCTGGAGCCCGTTAGAGGGAGGTTATCAGCCCCAGCATTTT
cdr3_aa: CAWSPLEGGYQPQHF

j_call: TRBJ2-1
d_call: TRBD2
cdr3_length: 13
v_call: TRBV6-5
clone_size: NA
cdr3_nt: TGTGCCAACAAGCGGGATTCCTACAATGAGCAGTTCTTC
cdr3_aa: CANKRDSYNEQFF

j_call: TRBJ1-5
d_call: NA
cdr3_length: 12
v_call: TRBV28
clone_size: NA
cdr3_nt: TGTGCCAGCAGTGCCAGGGATCAGCCCCAGCATTTT
cdr3_aa: CASSARDQPQHF

j_call: TRBJ2-2
d_call: NA
cdr3_length: 13
v_call: TRBV30
clone_size: NA
cdr3_nt: TGTGCCTGGAGTGTACAGGGTGCCGGGGAGCTGTTTTTT
cdr3_aa: CAWSVQGAGELFF

j_call: TRBJ2-2
d_call: TRBD1
cdr3_length: 15
v_call: TRBV2
clone_size: NA
cdr3_nt: TGTGCCAGCAGCGGACAGGGGACGAACACCGGGGAGCTGTTTTTT
cdr3_aa: CASSGQGTNTGELFF

j_call: TRBJ2-5
d_call: TRBD2
cdr3_length: 15
v_call: TRBV11-2
clone_size: NA
cdr3_nt: TGTGCCAGCAGCTTAGGGGGGGGGAGCCAAGAGACCCAGTACTTC
cdr3_aa: CASSLGGGSQETQYF

j_call: TRBJ2-1
d_call: TRBD2
cdr3_length: 15
v_call: TRBV19
clone_size: NA
cdr3_nt: TGTGCCAGTAGTATCGGGCTAGCGGGAGTTCCTGAGCAGTTCTTC
cdr3_aa: CASSIGLAGVPEQFF

j_call: TRBJ2-5
d_call: TRBD1
cdr3_length: 15
v_call: TRBV9
clone_size: NA
cdr3_nt: TGTGCCAGCAGGGAATCCGACAGGGTCGGAGAGACCCAGTACTTC
cdr3_aa: CASRESDRVGETQYF

j_call: TRBJ2-5
d_call: TRBD1
cdr3_length: 15
v_call: TRBV18
clone_size: NA
cdr3_nt: TGTGCCAGCTCACCACAGAAAGGACAGGGAGAGACCCAGTACTTC
cdr3_aa: CASSPQKGQGETQYF

j_call: TRBJ2-7
d_call: TRBD2
cdr3_length: 16
v_call: TRBV7-9
clone_size: NA
cdr3_nt: TGTGCCAGCAGCCGGACTAGCGGGAAGGGGGGGTACGAGCAGTACTTC
cdr3_aa: CASSRTSGKGGYEQYF

j_call: TRBJ2-7
d_call: NA
cdr3_length: 15
v_call: TRBV5-4
clone_size: NA
cdr3_nt: TGTGCCAGCAGCTTGGCCAGGGGAGTCTCCTACGAGCAGTACTTC
cdr3_aa: CASSLARGVSYEQYF

j_call: TRBJ1-5
d_call: TRBD1
cdr3_length: 15
v_call: TRBV19
clone_size: once
cdr3_nt: TGTGCCAGTAGTAAACCCGGGACAGACAATCAGCCCCAGCATTTT
cdr3_aa: CASSKPGTDNQPQHF

j_call: TRBJ2-7
d_call: TRBD1
cdr3_length: 16
v_call: TRBV6-5
clone_size: NA
cdr3_nt: TGTGCCAGCAGTTACTCGTTCCGACAGGGTGCCTACGAGCAGTACTTC
cdr3_aa: CASSYSFRQGAYEQYF

j_call: TRBJ1-1
d_call: NA
cdr3_length: 14
v_call: TRBV3-1/TRBV3-2
clone_size: NA
cdr3_nt: TGTGCCAGCAGCCCTCGACGGGATGTGGCTGAAGCTTTCTTT
cdr3_aa: CASSPRRDVAEAFF

j_call: TRBJ1-2
d_call: TRBD1
cdr3_length: 15
v_call: TRBV7-2
clone_size: NA
cdr3_nt: TGTGCCAGCAGCCCAGCGACAGGGATAAACTATGGCTACACCTTC
cdr3_aa: CASSPATGINYGYTF

j_call: TRBJ1-6
d_call: TRBD1
cdr3_length: 14
v_call: TRBV4-2
clone_size: few
cdr3_nt: TGTGCCAGCAGCCCGGGACAGGATAATTCACCCCTCCACTTT
cdr3_aa: CASSPGQDNSPLHF

j_call: TRBJ1-1
d_call: NA
cdr3_length: 17
v_call: TRBV27
clone_size: NA
cdr3_nt: TGTGCCAGCAGTTTATACCCCCCGGGGATGGAGGGGACTGAAGCTTTCTTT
cdr3_aa: CASSLYPPGMEGTEAFF

j_call: TRBJ1-4
d_call: TRBD1
cdr3_length: 15
v_call: TRBV5-1
clone_size: NA
cdr3_nt: TGCGCCAGCAGCCCTCAGGGGGCAGCTAATGAAAAACTGTTTTTT
cdr3_aa: CASSPQGAANEKLFF

j_call: TRBJ2-1
d_call: NA
cdr3_length: 15
v_call: TRBV2
clone_size: NA
cdr3_nt: TGTGCCAGCAGTGCGTACGGGACACCTAACAATGAGCAGTTCTTC
cdr3_aa: CASSAYGTPNNEQFF

j_call: TRBJ2-1
d_call: NA
cdr3_length: 14
v_call: TRBV7-2
clone_size: NA
cdr3_nt: TGTGCCAGCAGCTTTGGCGGGACCTACAATGAGCAGTTCTTC
cdr3_aa: CASSFGGTYNEQFF

j_call: TRBJ1-6
d_call: NA
cdr3_length: 14
v_call: TRBV7-9
clone_size: NA
cdr3_nt: TGTGCCAGCAGGCCTAGCTCCTATAATTCACCCCTCCACTTT
cdr3_aa: CASRPSSYNSPLHF

j_call: TRBJ1-6
d_call: NA
cdr3_length: 14
v_call: TRBV6-5
clone_size: NA
cdr3_nt: TGTGCCAGCAGTCCCAGGGAGGAAGATTCACCCCTCCACTTT
cdr3_aa: CASSPREEDSPLHF

j_call: TRBJ1-1
d_call: NA
cdr3_length: 13
v_call: TRBV2
clone_size: NA
cdr3_nt: TGTGCCAGCAGTGGAACAGGGCGCACTGAAGCTTTCTTT
cdr3_aa: CASSGTGRTEAFF

j_call: TRBJ2-3
d_call: TRBD2
cdr3_length: 18
v_call: TRBV9
clone_size: NA
cdr3_nt: TGTGCCAGCAGCGCTCACGTCGTAGCGGGGTCTAGCACAGATACGCAGTATTTT
cdr3_aa: CASSAHVVAGSSTDTQYF

j_call: TRBJ1-2
d_call: NA
cdr3_length: 13
v_call: TRBV5-8
clone_size: few
cdr3_nt: TGTGCCAGCAGCTTACCCAGGGTAGAGGGCTACACCTTC
cdr3_aa: CASSLPRVEGYTF

j_call: TRBJ2-7
d_call: TRBD2
cdr3_length: 14
v_call: TRBV9
clone_size: NA
cdr3_nt: TGTGCCAGCAGCGTAGGTAGCGGGAACTACGAGCAGTACTTC
cdr3_aa: CASSVGSGNYEQYF

j_call: TRBJ2-7
d_call: NA
cdr3_length: 14
v_call: TRBV5-1
clone_size: NA
cdr3_nt: TGCGCCAGCAGCTTTCGGGGAAGCTCCTACGAGCAGTACTTC
cdr3_aa: CASSFRGSSYEQYF

j_call: TRBJ2-6
d_call: NA
cdr3_length: 15
v_call: TRBV2
clone_size: NA
cdr3_nt: TGTGCCAGCAGTGTGGAGGCGTCTGGGGCCAACGTCCTGACTTTC
cdr3_aa: CASSVEASGANVLTF

j_call: TRBJ2-3
d_call: NA
cdr3_length: 14
v_call: TRBV14
clone_size: NA
cdr3_nt: TGTGCCAGCAGCCAAGAGGTCATCACTGATACGCAGTATTTT
cdr3_aa: CASSQEVITDTQYF

j_call: TRBJ1-2
d_call: TRBD1
cdr3_length: 17
v_call: TRBV7-6
clone_size: NA
cdr3_nt: TGTGCCAGCAGCGCGGGGCCCGGGACAGCCGACGTTTATGGCTACACCTTC
cdr3_aa: CASSAGPGTADVYGYTF

j_call: TRBJ2-3
d_call: TRBD2
cdr3_length: 13
v_call: TRBV29-1
clone_size: NA
cdr3_nt: TGCAGCGTTGAGTCGGGAGGGGGAGATACGCAGTATTTT
cdr3_aa: CSVESGGGDTQYF

j_call: TRBJ1-2
d_call: NA
cdr3_length: 15
v_call: TRBV5-8
clone_size: NA
cdr3_nt: TGTGCCAGCAGCTTCTCAGCAACCAGGGACTATGGCTACACCTTC
cdr3_aa: CASSFSATRDYGYTF

j_call: TRBJ1-3
d_call: NA
cdr3_length: 17
v_call: TRBV5-1
clone_size: many
cdr3_nt: TGCGCCAGCAGCGGGCGCGGGGGGCGCCGCTCTGGAAACACCATATATTTT
cdr3_aa: CASSGRGGRRSGNTIYF

j_call: TRBJ1-2
d_call: TRBD1
cdr3_length: 16
v_call: TRBV4-2
clone_size: NA
cdr3_nt: TGTGCCAGCAGCCAACCCGGGACAGGGGAAGTCTATGGCTACACCTTC
cdr3_aa: CASSQPGTGEVYGYTF

j_call: TRBJ1-4
d_call: NA
cdr3_length: 16
v_call: TRBV3-1/TRBV3-2
clone_size: NA
cdr3_nt: TGTGCCAGCAGCCAAGGGTCGCGGGGGTCTAATGAAAAACTGTTTTTT
cdr3_aa: CASSQGSRGSNEKLFF

j_call: TRBJ1-1
d_call: NA
cdr3_length: 15
v_call: TRBV6-2/TRBV6-3
clone_size: NA
cdr3_nt: TGTGCCAGCAGTAAATTGGGTCAGGGGAGCACTGAAGCTTTCTTT
cdr3_aa: CASSKLGQGSTEAFF

j_call: TRBJ2-1
d_call: TRBD2
cdr3_length: 16
v_call: TRBV14
clone_size: NA
cdr3_nt: TGTGCCAGCAGCCCCCCAGGACTAGCGGGTAGGGATGAGCAGTTCTTC
cdr3_aa: CASSPPGLAGRDEQFF